These 24 T cell receptor beta chains share one sample of origin, sequenced in a study of T cell repertoires in cytomegalovirus infection (dated by TCRdb to the late 2010s). The listed sequencing device is Illumina HiSeq 1500. The raw public data were reprocessed by TCRdb itself: fastp quality trimming at Q25, MiXCR clonotype calling, in-frame beta chains only. Each CDR3 protein gets just one entry, which takes the most common genes and DNA from the rows behind it. This sample comprises around 350,000 distinct CDR3 sequences, about a sixth of them detected only once. Clones ranked in the top ten supply around 10% of the sample. Input material: PBMCs. Receptor source: a human donor in good health (CMV status not recorded). Some clones in this sample may be carry-over from other donors' samples.

This clonotype showed up many times. The rearrangement joins TRBV20-1 to TRBJ2-7; D possibly corresponds to TRBD1 (5 bases). This CDR3 is 14 amino acids long. CDR1 DFQATT and CDR2 SNEGSKA come from the germline V gene (reference sequence). The V gene lost 4 bases and the J gene lost 3 bases, with 16 bases spanning the gap. CDR3 residues: CSAITPLQGYEQYF. The CDR3 nucleotides are TGCAGTGCTATAACGCCCCTTCAGGGCTACGAGCAGTACTTC.

This clonotype was found a few times. This chain links TRBV15 with TRBJ1-1, with no clear D. Trimming shortened V by 5 bases and J by 1 base, and 14 bases separated the two germline ends. The CDR3 contains 15 residues. The germline V gene has CDR1 LNHNV and CDR2 YYDKDF (reference sequence). CDR3 in amino acids: CATSSSFFGNTEAFF. DNA of the CDR3: TGTGCCACCAGCTCCAGCTTCTTCGGGAACACTGAAGCTTTCTTT.

The chain is built from TRBV5-1 and TRBJ1-1; no clear D gene. Trimming cost V 0 bases and J 3 bases, with 9 bases left between them. Germline CDR1 is SGHRS and CDR2 is YFSETQ. This CDR3 region has 14 residues. The CDR3, as DNA: TGCGCCAGCAGCTTGGGGATAGGGCACACTGAAGCTTTCTTT. Translated: CASSLGIGHTEAFF.

This clonotype has a handful of counts. This sequence joins TRBV3-1 and TRBJ1-1; D not resolved. The V end was cut by 0 bases, the J end by 5 bases, with 10 bases between. The CDR3 spans 14 residues. Per germline, CDR1 LGHDT and CDR2 YNNKEL (reference sequence). CDR3 bases: TGTGCCAGCAGCCAAGAGGGATCGAGAACTGAAGCTTTCTTT. Its translation: CASSQEGSRTEAFF.

For the CDR3, the DNA is TGTGCCAGCAGCCCACCGCCTTGGGAATTTGGGGCTTTCTTT. Translation gives CASSPPPWEFGAFF. The rearrangement uses TRBV7-9 and TRBJ1-1; D is uncertain. Trimming removed 5 bases from V and 11 bases from J, with 21 bases in between. The CDR3 is 14 amino acids. Per the germline V gene, CDR1 is SEHNR and CDR2 is FQNEAQ (reference sequence).

This chain connects TRBV6-6 to TRBJ1-1, with a possible D match to TRBD1 (5 bases). V was clipped by 6 bases and J by 4 bases, with 15 bases between them. Per the germline V gene, CDR1 is MNHNY and CDR2 is SVGAGI (reference sequence). CDR3 length equals 14 residues. CDR3 sequence: CASSKSNGGTEAFF. CDR3 DNA: TGTGCCAGCAGCAAATCAAACGGGGGCACTGAAGCTTTCTTT.

This chain joins TRBV7-4 and TRBJ1-1; no clear D. CDR1 and CDR2 (germline): SGHVT, SQSDAQ. This CDR3 is built from 12 residues. The V end lost 4 bases, the J end lost 8 bases, and 11 bases lay between the germline ends. The CDR3: CASSYPLTEAFF. In DNA form, the CDR3 reads TGTGCCAGCAGCTACCCCTTGACAGAAGCTTTCTTT.

This chain connects TRBV12-3 or TRBV12-4 to TRBJ1-5; no reliable D call. The ends were cut back, 4 bases at V and 5 bases at J, with 6 bases in the middle. The CDR3 is 12 residues long. The CDR3 sequence: CASSWGYQPQHF. The CDR3 region has the DNA TGTGCCAGCAGTTGGGGTTATCAGCCCCAGCATTTT.

This clonotype was found a few times. This chain uses TRBV7-2 with TRBJ2-3; TRBD2 might be the D (7 bases). The CDR3 length is 12 residues. The V gene lost 11 bases and the J gene lost 4 bases, with 13 bases spanning the gap. Per germline, CDR1 SGHTA and CDR2 FQGNSA. CDR3 DNA: TGTGCCTGGGGGGGGCCTCCAGATACGCAGTATTTT. It is translated as CAWGGPPDTQYF.

V gene TRBV2 combines with J gene TRBJ2-1; unclear D gene. Looked up from germline, CDR1 is SNHLY and CDR2 is FYNNEI. V lost 3 bases and J 1 base, leaving 13 bases between the germline ends. This CDR3 has 16 amino acids. CDR3 nucleotides: TGTGCCAGCAGTGATCAGACTTCTTCTTCCTACAATGAGCAGTTCTTC. It is translated as CASSDQTSSSYNEQFF.

The chain employs TRBV5-4 and TRBJ2-5, with D possibly being TRBD1 (8 bases). There are 15 residues in the CDR3. The germline V gene encodes CDR1 SGHNT and CDR2 YYREEE (reference sequence). The V gene lost 1 base and the J gene lost 5 bases, with 15 bases spanning the gap. CDR3 nucleotide sequence: TGTGCCAGCAGCTTGTCCAACAGGGGGGGGGAGACCCAGTACTTC. Amino acids: CASSLSNRGGETQYF. The variable domain in full, completed from reference TRBV5-4 and TRBJ2-5, reads ETGVTQSPTHLIKTRGQQVTLRCSSQSGHNTVSWYQQALGQGPQFIFQYYREEENGRGNFPPRFSGLQFPNYSSELNVNALELDDSALYLCASSLSNRGGETQYFGPGTRLLVL.

The CDR3 region has the DNA TGTGCCACAGAAGGGATGACAGGGGGCAACTACAATGAGCAGTTCTTC. Residues: CATEGMTGGNYNEQFF. This sequence joins TRBV25-1 and TRBJ2-1; 10 bases are a match to TRBD1. The CDR3 length is 16 residues. V gave up 10 bases and J gave up 3 bases; unmatched junction bases: 12. The germline CDR1 and CDR2 sequences are MGHDK and SYGVNS. Looking up the rest from reference TRBV25-1 and TRBJ2-1 gives the full variable domain: EADIYQTPRYLVIGTGKKITLECSQTMGHDKMYWYQQDPGMELHLIHYSYGVNSTEKGDLSSESTVSRIRTEHFPLTLESARPSHTSQYLCATEGMTGGNYNEQFFGPGTRLTVL.

This clonotype was detected a few times. The chain combines TRBV6-1 with TRBJ2-2; TRBD2 aligns across 11 bases. CDR1 MNHNS and CDR2 SASEGT come from the germline V gene. The CDR3 is 17 amino acids. Trimming at V came to 1 base and at J to 7 bases, leaving 8 bases not matched to a gene. The CDR3: CASSEGIYSGRGGELFF. CDR3 in DNA: TGTGCCAGCAGTGAAGGAATCTATAGCGGGAGGGGCGGGGAGCTGTTTTTT.

This clonotype was counted a few times. This chain connects TRBV20-1 to TRBJ2-1; 7 nucleotides agree with TRBD2. The CDR3 is 13 amino acids. Germline CDR1 is DFQATT and CDR2 is SNEGSKA (reference sequence). The DNA for the CDR3 is TGCAGCCTTGTGGCGGGAGTAAGAAATGAGCAGTTCTTC. This gives the protein CSLVAGVRNEQFF.

This clonotype has just a few counts. The CDR3 sequence: CSAKLGDTEAFF. CDR3 bases: TGCAGTGCTAAGCTGGGAGACACTGAAGCTTTCTTT. The chain is built from TRBV20-1 and TRBJ1-1; D is undetermined. The V gene's germline CDR1 is DFQATT and CDR2 SNEGSKA (reference sequence). The CDR3 has 12 amino acids. Trimming shortened V by 4 bases and J by 3 bases, and 9 bases separated the two germline ends.

This clonotype was seen more than once but under ten times. The rearrangement joins TRBV19 to TRBJ1-6; no clear D gene. From germline, CDR1 is LNHDA and CDR2 SQIVND (reference sequence). This CDR3 is built from 12 residues. The germline V and J ends were trimmed by 3 bases and 10 bases, with 7 bases remaining between them. The CDR3 region is CASSIDDSPLHF. For the CDR3, the DNA is TGTGCCAGTAGTATTGACGACTCACCCCTCCACTTT. Variable domain in full (rest from reference TRBV19 and TRBJ1-6): DGGITQSPKYLFRKEGQNVTLSCEQNLNHDAMYWYRQDPGQGLRLIYYSQIVNDFQKGDIAEGYSVSREKKESFPLTVTSAQKNPTAFYLCASSIDDSPLHFGNGTRLTVT.

This chain links TRBV4-1 with TRBJ1-2; D is perhaps TRBD1 (5 bases). Trimming stripped 0 bases from V and 3 bases from J, with 11 bases between. The CDR3 totals 15 residues. Per the germline V gene, CDR1 is MGHRA and CDR2 is YSYEKL. The CDR3 protein is CASSQDRGAYYGYTF. The CDR3 DNA is TGCGCCAGCAGCCAAGACCGGGGCGCCTACTATGGCTACACCTTC.

This clonotype has only a few counts. The V and J genes are TRBV12-3 or TRBV12-4 and TRBJ2-5, with 9 bases identical to TRBD1. Unmatched junction bases numbered 10, after V lost 7 bases and J lost 4 bases. The length of the CDR3 is 15 residues. Here the CDR3 reads CASTHPGTGRETQYF. Written as DNA, the CDR3 is TGTGCCAGCACCCACCCCGGGACAGGGAGAGAGACCCAGTACTTC.

A word on this clonotype: The junction does not match germline at one end; this may be a read error. The J gene is TRBJ2-1, the V gene TRBV20-1; either TRBD1 or TRBD2 may supply D (5 bases each). CDR3 length: 13 residues. Germline CDR1 DFQATT, CDR2 SNEGSKA (reference sequence). The CDR3 region has the DNA TGCAGTGCTAGAGTCAGCCCCGAGGGGCCCGCCATCTTC. Translation gives CSARVSPEGPAIF.

In its sample, this clonotype was seen many times. V usage is TRBV7-2 and J usage is TRBJ2-7; the D is unclear. V lost 4 bases and J lost 0, with 10 bases in between. CDR3 length: 14 amino acids. Germline CDR1 and CDR2: SGHTA and FQGNSA. The CDR3 DNA follows: TGTGCCAGCAGCTCGGACCTCGGCTCCTACGAGCAGTACTTC. Translating gives CASSSDLGSYEQYF.

The J gene is TRBJ2-1, the V gene TRBV11-3; 7 bases are shared with TRBD1. V lost 5 bases, J lost 6 bases, and 4 bases stayed unmatched. Germline CDR1 reads SGHNT; CDR2 reads YENEEA. The CDR3 is made up of 13 amino acids. For the CDR3, the DNA is TGTGCCAGCAGCATCGGGACAGCCAATGAGCAGTTCTTC. Protein product: CASSIGTANEQFF.

V gene TRBV27 combines with J gene TRBJ2-2; 7 positions agree with TRBD1. V trimming: 1 base; J trimming: 5 bases; junction bases outside the gene matches: 4. Germline V gene data show CDR1 as MNHEY and CDR2 as SMNVEV (reference sequence). The CDR3 has 15 residues. CDR3 bases: TGTGCCAGCAGTTTATGGGCAGGGGGTACCGGGGAGCTGTTTTTT. Translated: CASSLWAGGTGELFF.

The table lists this clonotype with a few counts. This chain links TRBV7-6 with TRBJ2-7; no definite D call. The V end was cut by 1 base, the J end by 5 bases, with 12 bases between. Looked up from germline, CDR1 is SGHVS and CDR2 is FNYEAQ. This CDR3 contains 14 residues. The CDR3 loop reads CASSLGTYANEQYF. CDR3 nucleotide sequence: TGTGCCAGCAGCTTAGGGACCTACGCCAACGAGCAGTACTTC.

The CDR3 region has the DNA TGCGCCAGCAGTGATCTACTAGCGGGAGACAATGAGCAGTTCTTC. Residues: CASSDLLAGDNEQFF. The rearrangement joins TRBV10-2 to TRBJ2-1; 11 nucleotides align to TRBD2. The CDR3 totals 15 residues. Losses at the gene ends were 3 bases for V and 5 bases for J; bases not matched to a gene: 3. Germline V gene sequence: CDR1 WSHSY, CDR2 SAAADI.